The T cell receptor (beta chain) described here comes from a study of blood T cell repertoires in COVID-19. About the study: Italy, Spain and the United States were the sources of the convalescent and acute COVID-19 samples.

In the original analysis: Nucleated cell counts were estimated from reference gene primer amplification. Method: immunoSEQ multiplex PCR; TCRdb's copy keeps in-frame clones and lacks some. Clone size and the V and J calls come from that table; the DNA yielded D and trimming. There are more than 85,000 clones in the sample; more than 80% occur only once, and over 9% lies in the top ten. The CDR3 sequence is 14 residues long. Trimming took off 10 bases at V and 4 bases at J, with 14 bases between the two ends. From germline, CDR1 is MNHEY and CDR2 SVGAGI. Specimen: peripheral blood. This receptor was taken from a woman aged 65 to 85 with acute or convalescent COVID-19. This chain uses TRBV6-5 with TRBJ1-6; D uncertain. CDR3 bases: TGTGCCACCTCCGGGAGCGCTTATAATTCACCCCTCCACTTT. Amino acid sequence: CATSGSAYNSPLHF.